This TCR beta chain was recovered during a study of tissue T cells after allogeneic stem cell transplantation (dated by TCRdb to 2022 to 2024). Looking at the study overall: Using research autopsies of patients with and without GVHD, plus mouse models of GVHD, the study profiled TCR beta repertoires across many tissues. On the human side, the study was prospective and observational, with no blinding or randomization. What the study reported, not specific to this receptor: Only a few T cell clones appeared in more than one patient, yet motif-based clustering showed tissue-specific repertoire signatures that were shared between patients. Within patients, how anatomically similar the tissues were was a key factor in shaping TCR repertoire composition, regardless of disease or transplant status. Which tissue TCRs were alloreactive or antigen-specific was not determined in the study, and some of the clones might have been host cells that persisted. In both patients and mice, T cells from blood and spleen picked up only a limited part of the TCR repertoire that was detected in tissues. The patient cohort was small and clinically heterogeneous, and sampling depth was acknowledged as a limitation.

Comment on this clone: This clone's antigen is unknown. Here, both gene names and germline sequences come from the mouse. The sequenced fragment ends 1 residue before the CDR3 boundary, so the rest is inferred from the germline J gene.

Reading the label with the study, this specimen's time point is: mouse harvest day 14 after allogeneic transplant. Mouse grafts consisting of 10^7 T-cell-depleted bone marrow cells combined with 10^6 splenic CD5+ T cells were administered by tail vein injection. Mouse GVHD was modeled in a major MHC-mismatch B6 (H2b) into BALB/c (H2d) model, with tissues profiled at day 7 or 14. On day 7 or 14 post-transplant, mouse tissues and retro-orbital blood were harvested with separate sterile tools for each animal, and livers were flushed beforehand. Before genomic DNA isolation with the DNeasy Blood & Tissue Kit, mouse tissues were minced using razor blades in buffered saline. Taken from the germline V gene, the CDR1 and CDR2 loops are KGHTA and FQNQQP. From the cysteine up to the phenylalanine, the CDR3 has a length of 14 residues. Of the CDR3's DNA, 39 bases were read; they are in frame from base 1. Libraries were constructed by the immunoSEQ multiplex PCR assay. TCRbeta CDR3 sequencing was done by Adaptive Biotechnologies at survey depth, reporting CDR3 sequences, V/J genes, productive frequency and template counts. TCR beta CDR3 regions were amplified from genomic DNA rather than RNA. Under the source paper's analysis protocol: Jensen-Shannon divergence served to quantify pairwise repertoire overlap between tissues, with 0 meaning identical and 1 meaning complete divergence. Tissues were grouped by single-linkage agglomerative hierarchical clustering of pairwise JSD values, and the clustering results were shown as dendrograms. GLIPH2 was run on all patient samples with simulation_depth 1000, kmer_min_depth 3 and cdr3_length_cutoff 8, and groups with more than two unique CDR3s were retained. A standardized tissue-overlap score was calculated by extrapolating Jaccard GLIPH-group overlap across patients to a standard repertoire size of 1000 clones. Linear mixed-effect models, with tissue included as a fixed effect and individual included as a random effect, were used to assess associations of diversity with clinical or experimental variables. As stored in TCRdb, this immuneACCESS dataset retains in-frame rearrangements with V and J assigned. A fraction of the clones does not appear; measured against another copy, unresolved V genes explain less than half of the discrepancy, and the remainder lacks a known reason. For V, J and clone size, that table is used; D and trimming come from the DNA. In this sample the table shows 2,500 to 3,500 clones, around 50% of which occur a single time. The top ten constitute around 35% of the sample.

This TCR derives from a female BALB/c mouse given C57BL/6 T cells with graft-versus-host disease after an allogeneic hematopoietic cell transplant. The sequence links TRBV23 to TRBJ1-4; the listed D gene, TRBD1, was not tested against the DNA. The sequencing input was lymph node tissue. CDR3 protein: CSSSQGQSNERLFF. CDR3 DNA, as far as it was read: TGCTCCAGCAGTCAGGGACAATCCAACGAAAGATTATTT.